The present T cell receptor (beta chain) was sequenced within a study of post-analysis software for immune sequencing data (dated by TCRdb to the mid-2010s). Looking at the study overall: Disease courses on record covered relapsing-remitting, secondary progressive and progressive-relapsing multiple sclerosis, though some patients had no subtype annotation. The multiple sclerosis patient repertoires were compared with about a dozen previously published healthy control repertoires from donors aged about 6 to 28 years. A subset of samples was prepared in parallel using single-end sample barcoding, then pooled and co-amplified after Illumina adapter ligation. The research as a whole found: Multiple sclerosis patients had significantly lower normalized Chao1 diversity than controls, a result that suggests substantial peripheral T-cell clonal expansion. The multiple sclerosis patient group was slightly younger than the control group. Direct clustering with F measure showed strong co-clustering of samples prepared in the same batch, prompting a batch-effect correction. Patients showed significantly higher frequencies than controls for five TRBV segments, among them TRBV5-6, TRBV5-1 and TRBV20-1.

To demonstrate the VDJtools post-analysis software, TCR beta repertoires were profiled from the peripheral blood of some 12 young patients with multiple sclerosis. The multiple sclerosis patients were children and adolescents ranging in age from roughly 6 to 16 years. CDR1 and CDR2 are drawn from the germline V gene (reference sequence): MNHNY, SVGAGI. Trimming takes 6 bases from V and 0 bases from J, and the germline ends sit 6 bases apart. Taken from cysteine to phenylalanine, the CDR3 has 13 residues. The sequence is cut down to CDR3 DNA, 39 bases in frame from base 1. Library construction relied on PCR. Sequencing used an Illumina HiSeq 2500. To reduce PCR and sequencing biases, unique molecular identifiers were incorporated into the TCR beta cDNA libraries. Approximately 500,000 cDNA molecules were obtained for every 1 to 10 million input T cells, so each molecule roughly corresponded to one T cell. The patient libraries were prepared and sequenced using the same protocol as the earlier healthy control dataset. Within a given batch, samples were prepared together, multiplexed and sequenced on the same HiSeq lane. The authors' analysis ran thus. Raw barcoded reads were processed with MIGEC, and single-read molecular identifier groups were discarded before consensus assembly and CDR3 extraction. Clonotype tables were post-analysed with VDJtools, normalizing diversity by down-sampling all datasets to the smallest sample size. To correct batch-related cross-sample contamination, repertoire overlap clustering matched CDR3 amino acid sequences but not nucleotide sequences. TCRdb handled the public reads itself, with Q25 trimming in fastp and clone calling in MiXCR, and kept productive beta chains. Here each entry gathers all rows of one CDR3 protein and keeps the most common genes and DNA. These V and J calls are TCRdb output, not the study's own analysis. Within this sample are roughly 600,000 distinct CDR3 sequences, with 44% of them counted one time only. More than 1.5% of the sample goes to the ten largest clones.

As to this clonotype: Its antigen is not yet known. Within one base of it there is no much larger clone, and no base qualities were kept.

This TCR was recovered from a girl under 18 with multiple sclerosis. The chain joins TRBV6-6 to TRBJ1-5, with the D segment identity uncertain. The source material was blood. The encoded CDR3 is CASRIDSNQPQHF. The nucleotide sequence is given as TGTGCCAGCAGAATCGATAGCAATCAGCCCCAGCATTTT.